This section outlines one T cell receptor beta chain sequence together with its context. Its antigen remains unidentified. The isolated RNA, all of it, was reverse transcribed, so expressed TCRB transcripts were what got sequenced. Generated by immunoSEQ multiplex PCR, the TCRdb table keeps only in-frame clones and is missing some. The sample records 95,000 to 150,000 clones, 15% to 20% being singletons. These data belong to a study of beta chain features in type 1 diabetes. Study-wide results and limits: Researchers report that Type 1 diabetes patients had moderately but significantly shorter TCRB CDR3s across all four CD4+ subsets.

V gave up 5 bases and J gave up 4 bases, with 12 bases separating them. CDR1 and CDR2 (germline): SGHTA, FQGNSA. This CDR3 region has 14 residues. This clonotype originated in a man aged 25 to 45 with type 1 diabetes. The chain uses TRBV7-2 and TRBJ1-5; D not resolved. Sequenced: central memory CD4+ T cells from blood. DNA of the CDR3: TGTGCCAGCAGCGAGGATGGGCTTAATCAGCCCCAGCATTTT. It is translated as CASSEDGLNQPQHF.